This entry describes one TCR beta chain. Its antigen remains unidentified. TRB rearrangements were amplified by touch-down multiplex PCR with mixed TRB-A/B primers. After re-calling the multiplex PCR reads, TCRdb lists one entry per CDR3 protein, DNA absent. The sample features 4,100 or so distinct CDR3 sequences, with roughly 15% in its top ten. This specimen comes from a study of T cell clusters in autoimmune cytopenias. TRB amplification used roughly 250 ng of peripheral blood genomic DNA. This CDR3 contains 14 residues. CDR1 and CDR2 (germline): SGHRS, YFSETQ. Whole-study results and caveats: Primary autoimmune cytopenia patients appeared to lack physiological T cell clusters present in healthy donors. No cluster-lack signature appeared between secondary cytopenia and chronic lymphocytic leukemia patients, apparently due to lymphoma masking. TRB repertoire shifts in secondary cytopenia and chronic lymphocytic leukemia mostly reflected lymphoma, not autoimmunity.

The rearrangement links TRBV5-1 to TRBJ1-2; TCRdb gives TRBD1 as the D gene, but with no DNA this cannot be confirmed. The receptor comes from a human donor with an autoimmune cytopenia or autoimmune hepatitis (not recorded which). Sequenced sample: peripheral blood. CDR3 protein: CASSLYRDRPGYTF.